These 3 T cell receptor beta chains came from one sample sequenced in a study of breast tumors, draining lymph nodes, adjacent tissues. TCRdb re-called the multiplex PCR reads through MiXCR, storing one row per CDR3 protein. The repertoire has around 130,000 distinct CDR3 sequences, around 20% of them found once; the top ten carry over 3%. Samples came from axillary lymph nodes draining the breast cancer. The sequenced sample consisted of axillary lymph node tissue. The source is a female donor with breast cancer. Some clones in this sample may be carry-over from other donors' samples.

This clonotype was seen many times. The CDR3 DNA reads TGTGCCAGCAGACGAGGGGGGACCACAGATACGCAGTATTTT. Residues: CASRRGGTTDTQYF. The chain has TRBV5-4 and TRBJ2-3, with D perhaps being TRBD1 or TRBD2 (6 bases each). The germline V and J ends were trimmed by 5 bases and 2 bases, with 12 bases remaining between them. The CDR3 length is 14 residues. Germline V gene sequence: CDR1 SGHNT, CDR2 YYREEE (reference sequence).

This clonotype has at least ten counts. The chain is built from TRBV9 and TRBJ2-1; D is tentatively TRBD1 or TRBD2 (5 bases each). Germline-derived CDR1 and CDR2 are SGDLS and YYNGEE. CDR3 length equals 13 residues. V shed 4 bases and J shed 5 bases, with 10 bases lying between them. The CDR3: CASSYGTNNEQFF. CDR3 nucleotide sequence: TGTGCCAGCAGCTACGGGACCAACAATGAGCAGTTCTTC.

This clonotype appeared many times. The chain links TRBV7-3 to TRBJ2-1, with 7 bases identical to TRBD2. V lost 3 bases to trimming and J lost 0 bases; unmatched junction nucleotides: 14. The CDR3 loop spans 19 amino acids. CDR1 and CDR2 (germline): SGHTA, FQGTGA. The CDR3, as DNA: TGTGCCAGCAGCTTGGGAGGGTGGGTCGGGGGTAGCTCCTACAATGAGCAGTTCTTC. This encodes CASSLGGWVGGSSYNEQFF. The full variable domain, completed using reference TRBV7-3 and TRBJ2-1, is GAGVSQTPSNKVTEKGKYVELRCDPISGHTALYWYRQSLGQGPEFLIYFQGTGAADDSGLPNDRFFAVRPEGSVSTLKIQRTERGDSAVYLCASSLGGWVGGSSYNEQFFGPGTRLTVL.